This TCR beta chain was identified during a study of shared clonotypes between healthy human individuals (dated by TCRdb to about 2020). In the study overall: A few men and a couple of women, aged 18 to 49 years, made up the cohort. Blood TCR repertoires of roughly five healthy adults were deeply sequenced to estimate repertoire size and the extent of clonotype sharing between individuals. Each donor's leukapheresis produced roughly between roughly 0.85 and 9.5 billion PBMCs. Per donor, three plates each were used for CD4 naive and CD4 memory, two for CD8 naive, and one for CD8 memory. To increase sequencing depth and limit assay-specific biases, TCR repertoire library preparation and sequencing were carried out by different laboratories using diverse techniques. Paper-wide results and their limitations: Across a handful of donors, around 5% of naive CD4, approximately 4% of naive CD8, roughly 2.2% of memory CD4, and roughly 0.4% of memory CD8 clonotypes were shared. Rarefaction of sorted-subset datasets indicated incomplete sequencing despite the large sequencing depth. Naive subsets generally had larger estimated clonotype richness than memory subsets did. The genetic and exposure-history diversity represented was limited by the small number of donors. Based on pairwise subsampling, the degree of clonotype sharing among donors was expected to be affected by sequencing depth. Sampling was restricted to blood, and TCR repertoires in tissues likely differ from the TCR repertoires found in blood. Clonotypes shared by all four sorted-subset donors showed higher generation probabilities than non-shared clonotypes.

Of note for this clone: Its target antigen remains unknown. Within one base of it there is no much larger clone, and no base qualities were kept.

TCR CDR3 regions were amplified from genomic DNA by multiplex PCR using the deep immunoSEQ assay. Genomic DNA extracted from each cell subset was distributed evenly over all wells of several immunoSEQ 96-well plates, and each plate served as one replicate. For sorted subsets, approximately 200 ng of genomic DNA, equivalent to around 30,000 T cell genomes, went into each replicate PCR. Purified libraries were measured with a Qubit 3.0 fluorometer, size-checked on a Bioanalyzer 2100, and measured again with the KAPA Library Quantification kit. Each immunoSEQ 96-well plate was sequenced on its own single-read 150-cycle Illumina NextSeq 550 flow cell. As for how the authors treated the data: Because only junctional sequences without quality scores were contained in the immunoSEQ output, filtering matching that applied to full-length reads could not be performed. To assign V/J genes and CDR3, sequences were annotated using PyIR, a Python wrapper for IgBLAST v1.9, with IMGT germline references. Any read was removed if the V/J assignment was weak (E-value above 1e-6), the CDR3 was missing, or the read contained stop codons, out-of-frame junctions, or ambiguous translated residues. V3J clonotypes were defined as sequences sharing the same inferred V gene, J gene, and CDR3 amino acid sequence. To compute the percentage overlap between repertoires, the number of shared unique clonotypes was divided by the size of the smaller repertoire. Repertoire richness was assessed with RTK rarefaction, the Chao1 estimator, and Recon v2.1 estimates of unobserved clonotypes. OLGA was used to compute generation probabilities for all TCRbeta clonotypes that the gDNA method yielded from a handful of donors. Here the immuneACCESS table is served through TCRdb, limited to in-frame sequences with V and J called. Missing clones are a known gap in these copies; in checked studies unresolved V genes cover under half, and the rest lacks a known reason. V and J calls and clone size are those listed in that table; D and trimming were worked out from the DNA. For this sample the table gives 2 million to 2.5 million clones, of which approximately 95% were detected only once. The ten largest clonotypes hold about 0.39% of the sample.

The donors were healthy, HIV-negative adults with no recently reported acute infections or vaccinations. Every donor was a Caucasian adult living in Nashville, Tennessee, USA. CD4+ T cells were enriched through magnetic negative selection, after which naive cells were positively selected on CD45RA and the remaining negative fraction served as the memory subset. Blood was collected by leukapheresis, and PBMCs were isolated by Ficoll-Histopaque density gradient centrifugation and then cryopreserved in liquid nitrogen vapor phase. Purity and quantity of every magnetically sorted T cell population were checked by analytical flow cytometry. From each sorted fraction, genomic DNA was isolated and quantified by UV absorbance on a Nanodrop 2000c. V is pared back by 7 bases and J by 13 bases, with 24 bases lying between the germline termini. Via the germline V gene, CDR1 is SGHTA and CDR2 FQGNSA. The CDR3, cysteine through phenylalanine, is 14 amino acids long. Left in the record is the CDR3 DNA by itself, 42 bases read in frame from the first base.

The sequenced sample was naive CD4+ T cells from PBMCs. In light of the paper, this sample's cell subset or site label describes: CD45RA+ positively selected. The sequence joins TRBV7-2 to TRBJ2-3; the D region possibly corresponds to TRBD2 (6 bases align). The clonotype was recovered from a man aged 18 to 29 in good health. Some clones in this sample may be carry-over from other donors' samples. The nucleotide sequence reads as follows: TGTGCCAGCACCTTTACCCCTTGGGGGACTGGAAAGTATTTT. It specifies CASTFTPWGTGKYF.